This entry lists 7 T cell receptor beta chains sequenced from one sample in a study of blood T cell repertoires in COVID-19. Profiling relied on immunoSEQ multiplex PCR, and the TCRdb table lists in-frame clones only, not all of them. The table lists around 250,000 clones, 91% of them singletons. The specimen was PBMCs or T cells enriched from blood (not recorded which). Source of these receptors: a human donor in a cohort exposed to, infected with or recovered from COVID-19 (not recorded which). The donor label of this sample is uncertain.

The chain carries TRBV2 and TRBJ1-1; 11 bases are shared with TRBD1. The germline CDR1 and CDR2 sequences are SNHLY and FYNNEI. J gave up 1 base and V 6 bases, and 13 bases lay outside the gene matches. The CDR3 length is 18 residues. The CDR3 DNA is TGTGCCAGCAGCGGTAAACGGGACAGGGGGATTACGAACACTGAAGCTTTCTTT. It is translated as CASSGKRDRGITNTEAFF. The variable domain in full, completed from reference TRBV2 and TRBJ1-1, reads EPEVTQTPSHQVTQMGQEVILRCVPISNHLYFYWYRQILGQKVEFLVSFYNNEISEKSEIFDDQFSVERPDGSNFTLKIRSTKLEDSAMYFCASSGKRDRGITNTEAFFGQGTRLTVV.

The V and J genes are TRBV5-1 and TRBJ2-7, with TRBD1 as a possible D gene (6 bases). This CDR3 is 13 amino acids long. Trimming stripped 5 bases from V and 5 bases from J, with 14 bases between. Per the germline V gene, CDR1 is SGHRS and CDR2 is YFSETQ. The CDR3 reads CASRPGAPDEQYF. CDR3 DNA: TGCGCCAGCAGGCCAGGGGCGCCCGACGAGCAGTACTTC.

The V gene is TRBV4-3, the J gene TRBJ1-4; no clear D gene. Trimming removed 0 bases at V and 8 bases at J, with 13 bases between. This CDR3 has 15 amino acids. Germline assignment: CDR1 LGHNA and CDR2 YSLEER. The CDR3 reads CASSQEGGRGEKLFF. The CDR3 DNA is TGCGCCAGCAGCCAAGAAGGAGGGCGGGGAGAAAAACTGTTTTTT.

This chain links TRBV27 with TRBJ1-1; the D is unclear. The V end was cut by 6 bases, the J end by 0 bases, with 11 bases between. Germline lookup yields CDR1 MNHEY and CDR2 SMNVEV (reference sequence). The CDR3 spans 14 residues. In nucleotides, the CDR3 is TGTGCCAGCAGCTTGGCAGGAATGAACACTGAAGCTTTCTTT. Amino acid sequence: CASSLAGMNTEAFF.

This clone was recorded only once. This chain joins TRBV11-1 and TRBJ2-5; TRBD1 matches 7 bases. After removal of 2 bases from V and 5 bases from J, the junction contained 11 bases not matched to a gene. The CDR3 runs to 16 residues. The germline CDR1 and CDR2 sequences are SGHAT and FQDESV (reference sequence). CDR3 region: CASSLYRQGTSETQYF. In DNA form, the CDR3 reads TGTGCCAGCAGCTTATATCGACAGGGAACATCGGAGACCCAGTACTTC.

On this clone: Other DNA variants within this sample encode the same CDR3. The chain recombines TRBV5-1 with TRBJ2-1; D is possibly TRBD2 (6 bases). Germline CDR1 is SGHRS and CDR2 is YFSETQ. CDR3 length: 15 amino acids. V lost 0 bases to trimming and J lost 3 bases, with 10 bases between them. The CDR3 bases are TGCGCCAGCAGCTTGGCAGCGGGCCTCTACAATGAGCAGTTCTTC. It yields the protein CASSLAAGLYNEQFF.

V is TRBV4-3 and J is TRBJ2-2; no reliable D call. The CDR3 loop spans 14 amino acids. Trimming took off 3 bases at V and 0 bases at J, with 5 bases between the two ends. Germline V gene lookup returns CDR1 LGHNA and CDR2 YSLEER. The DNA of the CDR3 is TGCGCCAGCAGCCACAACACGAACACCGGGGAGCTGTTTTTT. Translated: CASSHNTNTGELFF.